A selection of T cell receptor beta chains follows, all from one sample in a study of Graves' ophthalmopathy and Graves' hyperthyroidism. TCRdb called the multiplex PCR reads again in MiXCR, with one record for every CDR3 protein. The sample shows about 200,000 distinct CDR3 sequences, approximately 29% of them seen only once. The sample comprised peripheral blood. Every receptor here comes from a man between 50 and 59 years old with Graves' ophthalmopathy. The CDR3 runs from the conserved cysteine through the conserved F or W. Each record gives: V gene, clone size, D gene, J gene, CDR3 protein, CDR3 DNA. The D gene is left open where the match is weak. Size tells how often a clone was seen (once, few, many) or the class of an expanded clone, and some rows leave it out.

v_gene: TRBV5-5; abundance: many; d_gene: TRBD1; j_gene: TRBJ2-7; CDR3aa: CASSLAGTGAHEQYF; CDR3nt: TGTGCCAGCAGCCTAGCCGGGACAGGGGCCCACGAGCAGTACTTC
v_gene: TRBV12-3/TRBV12-4; abundance: many; d_gene: .; j_gene: TRBJ2-5; CDR3aa: CASSPWASGETQYF; CDR3nt: TGTGCCAGCAGTCCCTGGGCCTCGGGAGAGACCCAGTACTTC
v_gene: TRBV24-1; abundance: many; d_gene: TRBD1; j_gene: TRBJ2-5; CDR3aa: CAAGKGAVKTQYF; CDR3nt: TGTGCGGCGGGTAAGGGGGCTGTAAAGACCCAGTACTTC
v_gene: TRBV12-3/TRBV12-4; abundance: many; d_gene: .; j_gene: TRBJ1-1; CDR3aa: CASSFAGTEAFF; CDR3nt: TGTGCCAGCAGTTTTGCTGGGACTGAAGCTTTCTTT
v_gene: TRBV29-1; abundance: .; d_gene: TRBD2; j_gene: TRBJ2-3; CDR3aa: CSVEDGGEGWPRDTQYF; CDR3nt: TGCAGCGTTGAAGACGGAGGGGAGGGTTGGCCGAGGGATACGCAGTATTTT
v_gene: TRBV30; abundance: many; d_gene: .; j_gene: TRBJ1-1; CDR3aa: CAWRLGLKTEAFF; CDR3nt: TGTGCCTGGAGATTGGGGCTGAAGACTGAAGCTTTCTTT
v_gene: TRBV28; abundance: many; d_gene: .; j_gene: TRBJ2-5; CDR3aa: CASKRQEASGETQYF; CDR3nt: TGTGCCAGCAAACGACAGGAAGCAAGCGGAGAGACCCAGTACTTC
v_gene: TRBV5-1; abundance: many; d_gene: .; j_gene: TRBJ2-5; CDR3aa: CASRGSGETQYF; CDR3nt: TGCGCCAGCCGGGGGAGTGGAGAGACCCAGTACTTC
v_gene: TRBV11-3; abundance: many; d_gene: TRBD1; j_gene: TRBJ2-5; CDR3aa: CASSLLKGGGGETQYF; CDR3nt: TGTGCCAGCAGCTTACTTAAAGGGGGCGGCGGAGAGACCCAGTACTTC
v_gene: TRBV9; abundance: many; d_gene: .; j_gene: TRBJ1-5; CDR3aa: CASSVDPSQPQHF; CDR3nt: TGTGCCAGCAGCGTAGACCCGAGCCAGCCCCAGCATTTT
v_gene: TRBV20-1; abundance: many; d_gene: .; j_gene: TRBJ1-1; CDR3aa: CSARDSGGLPEAFF; CDR3nt: TGCAGTGCTAGAGATAGCGGGGGCCTCCCCGAAGCTTTCTTT
v_gene: TRBV11-2; abundance: .; d_gene: .; j_gene: TRBJ1-6; CDR3aa: CASSQERDSPLHF; CDR3nt: TGTGCCAGCAGCCAAGAAAGGGATTCACCCCTCCACTTT
v_gene: TRBV12-3/TRBV12-4; abundance: many; d_gene: TRBD1; j_gene: TRBJ1-3; CDR3aa: CASILTRTGVGNTIYF; CDR3nt: TGTGCCAGCATTTTGACGAGGACAGGGGTCGGAAACACCATATATTTT
v_gene: TRBV6-5; abundance: many; d_gene: .; j_gene: TRBJ2-2; CDR3aa: CASSYGRVSTGELFF; CDR3nt: TGTGCCAGCAGTTACGGCAGGGTGTCGACCGGGGAGCTGTTTTTT